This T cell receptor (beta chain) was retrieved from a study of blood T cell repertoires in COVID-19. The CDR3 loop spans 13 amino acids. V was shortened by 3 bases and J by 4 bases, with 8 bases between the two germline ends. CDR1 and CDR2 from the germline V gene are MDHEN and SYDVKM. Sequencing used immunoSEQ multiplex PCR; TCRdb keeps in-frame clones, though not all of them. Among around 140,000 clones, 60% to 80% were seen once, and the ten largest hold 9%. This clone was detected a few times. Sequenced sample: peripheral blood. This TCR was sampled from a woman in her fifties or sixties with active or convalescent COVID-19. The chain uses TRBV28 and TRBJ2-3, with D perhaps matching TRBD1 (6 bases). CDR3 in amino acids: CASSFTGPDTQYF. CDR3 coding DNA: TGTGCCAGCAGTTTCACAGGGCCAGATACGCAGTATTTT.